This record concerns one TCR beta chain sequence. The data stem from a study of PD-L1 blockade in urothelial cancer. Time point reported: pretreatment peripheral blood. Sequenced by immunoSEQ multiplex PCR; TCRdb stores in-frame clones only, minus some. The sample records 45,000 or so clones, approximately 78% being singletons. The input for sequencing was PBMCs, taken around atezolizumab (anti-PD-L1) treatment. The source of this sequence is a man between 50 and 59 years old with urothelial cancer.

This CDR3 is CASSLPNYGYTF. CDR3 nucleotide sequence: TGTGCCAGCAGTTTACCGAACTATGGCTACACCTTC. The rearrangement links TRBV28 to TRBJ1-2; no definite D call. V was cut by 2 bases and J by 2 bases, with 3 bases left in between. The CDR3 is 12 amino acids. CDR1 is MDHEN and CDR2 is SYDVKM in the germline V gene.